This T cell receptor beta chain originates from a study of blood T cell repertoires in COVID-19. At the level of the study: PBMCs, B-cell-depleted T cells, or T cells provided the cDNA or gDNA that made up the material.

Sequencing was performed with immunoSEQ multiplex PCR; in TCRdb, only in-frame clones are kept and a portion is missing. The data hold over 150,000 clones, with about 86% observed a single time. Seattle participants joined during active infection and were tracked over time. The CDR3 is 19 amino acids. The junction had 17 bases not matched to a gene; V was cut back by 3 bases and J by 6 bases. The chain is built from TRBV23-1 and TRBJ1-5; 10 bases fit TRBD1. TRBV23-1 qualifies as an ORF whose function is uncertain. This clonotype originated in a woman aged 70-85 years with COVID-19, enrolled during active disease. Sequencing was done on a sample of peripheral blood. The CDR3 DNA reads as TGCGCCAGCAGTCAGAATGAGACCGCGGACAGGGGGTTTCGTCAGCCCCAGCATTTT. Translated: CASSQNETADRGFRQPQHF.